The present entry profiles one T cell receptor (beta chain) with its context. Its antigen is currently unknown. The CDR3 contains 16 residues. V dropped 3 bases and J dropped 5 bases, with 20 bases sitting between them. The germline V gene has CDR1 SGDLS and CDR2 YYNGEE. TCRdb keeps only in-frame clones here, not all; method: immunoSEQ multiplex PCR. This table holds around 130,000 clones, 88% found once. These data originate in a study of cytomegalovirus exposure and HLA in healthy donors. Study observations and caveats: Reportedly, diagnosis of cytomegalovirus status by the classifier showed high specificity and sensitivity. Most TCR sequences were seen very rarely across donors, but some public TCRs occurred in many. Researchers catalogued roughly 150 TCR beta chains as cytomegalovirus-associated.

The source is a man aged 30 to 45 in good health and CMV-seronegative. The material sequenced was PBMCs. The chain links TRBV9 to TRBJ2-5, with D hard to call. The CDR3 DNA reads TGTGCCAGCAGCGCCTCGAGTTTTAGTTTTTGGGAGACCCAGTACTTC. The encoded protein is CASSASSFSFWETQYF.